The clone carrying this TCR beta chain is classed as medium-sized. No antigen is known for it. A quantitative 5'-RACE method, one with molecular barcodes, was used to make TCR beta libraries. From the 5' RACE reads, TCRdb called clonotypes with MiXCR, one entry per CDR3 protein. The table has approximately 9,400 distinct CDR3 sequences, 3% to 4% seen once; the top ten hold 10%. This entry belongs to a study of CD8 T cells in ankylosing spondylitis. Whole-study findings and limits: About eight highly homologous variants made up a TCR beta motif that seemed to typify ankylosing spondylitis blood. Disease-linked clones proved CD8+ and comparatively uncommon in peripheral blood.

Trimming removed 3 bases from V and 0 bases from J; junction bases left unmatched: 5. Germline V CDR1 and CDR2: SGDLS, YYNGEE. This CDR3 has 15 amino acids. Sequenced sample: blood, either unsorted or a sorted T cell fraction (not recorded which). The sequence was obtained from a female donor with ankylosing spondylitis or in good health (not recorded which). This chain uses TRBV9 with TRBJ2-5; 7 bases agree with TRBD1. CDR3 residues: CASSAGTVYQETQYF. CDR3 DNA: TGTGCCAGCAGCGCCGGGACAGTGTACCAAGAGACCCAGTACTTC. Based on the CDR3 plus reference TRBV9 and TRBJ2-5, the full variable domain is DSGVTQTPKHLITATGQRVTLRCSPRSGDLSVYWYQQSLDQGLQFLIQYYNGEERAKGNILERFSAQQFPDLHSELNLSSLELGDSALYFCASSAGTVYQETQYFGPGTRLLVL.